This T cell receptor beta chain derives from a study of CD8 T cells in ankylosing spondylitis. Broader study findings: From matched ankylosing spondylitis synovial fluid, disease-linked clones were reportedly recovered at significantly enriched levels.

Per germline, CDR1 MNHEY and CDR2 SVGEGT. The CDR3 sequence is 12 residues long. V gave up 6 bases and J gave up 10 bases, with 13 bases separating them. TCRdb passed the 5' RACE reads through MiXCR, listing each CDR3 protein once. The sample contains some 200,000 distinct CDR3 sequences, more than 25% of which appear only once. This clonotype occurred many times. The antigen remains undetermined. The sequence was obtained from a male donor with ankylosing spondylitis or in good health (not recorded which). V is TRBV6-2 or TRBV6-3 and J is TRBJ2-1; either TRBD1 or TRBD2 may fit D (6 bases each). Sample: blood, either unsorted or a sorted T cell fraction (not recorded which). In nucleotides, the CDR3 is TGTGCCAGCAGGCACGGCGGGACAGAGCAGTTCTTC. This translates into CASRHGGTEQFF.